This T cell receptor beta chain derives from a study of blood T cell repertoires in COVID-19 (TCRdb year 2020). Context from the whole study: The collaborator samples originated in the United States, Italy and Spain and spanned the acute and convalescent phases of COVID-19. HLA class I and class II types, where available, came from metadata supplied by the sample provider rather than from assay-based typing. The repertoires were released in a freely available public database meant as a resource for research on the immune response to SARS-CoV-2. The prospective study material was composed of cDNA or gDNA derived from T cells, B-cell-depleted T cells, or PBMCs. A de-identified subject ID, COVID-19 status, age in years and sex were almost always included in the sample metadata. The dataset comprised deeply sampled blood TCRbeta repertoires from subjects exposed to, actively infected with, or recovered from COVID-19. Samples were obtained from the ongoing ImmuneRACE study (first 160 participants) and from about 1,300 subjects provided by 6 global collaborators. Beyond this particular receptor, the publication reports: The quantity of clinical and demographic metadata differed by source and by participant and was supplied without curation.

TCRbeta CDR3 regions were amplified from genomic DNA by means of the immunoSEQ Assay, a bias-controlled multiplex PCR. On the study's bioinformatics: The number of nucleated cells in each sample was estimated by amplification of reference gene primers within the assay. To quantify the absolute abundance of each unique TCRbeta CDR3 rearrangement, sequence reads were collapsed and filtered. For each sample, productive Simpson clonality was calculated as the square root of Simpson's diversity index over productive rearrangements. As stored in TCRdb, this immuneACCESS dataset retains in-frame rearrangements with V and J assigned. A fraction of the clones does not appear; measured against another copy, unresolved V genes explain less than half of the discrepancy, and the remainder lacks a known reason. V and J calls and clone size are as listed in that table; D and trimming were resolved from the DNA. Counted in this sample were approximately 470,000 clones; 75% to 90% of them appeared once. The leading ten clones occupy around 0.7% of the sample.

Enrolling through a virtual design, the prospective study's participants ranged in age from about 18 to 100 years and lived across some 23 United States geographic areas. To assign participants to cohorts, the prospective study relied on clinical history that participants themselves reported in a screening survey and a study questionnaire. ImmuneRACE Cohort 3 recovered participants were defined by two consecutive negative NP/OP PCR tests, healthcare professional clearance, or symptom resolution. Each participant in the prospective study had whole blood, serum and a nasopharyngeal or oropharyngeal swab collected by mobile phlebotomists. Additional blood draws and questionnaires over an approximately two-month period could optionally be provided by prospective study participants. Prospective study blood samples were shipped either frozen or at room temperature before DNA extraction. The junction shows trimming of 0 bases on V and 3 bases on J, and the gene matches do not reach 2 bases of it. For CDR1 and CDR2, the germline V gene (reference sequence) lists LNHDA and SQIVND. The CDR3, from cysteine to phenylalanine, totals 15 residues. The only DNA kept is the CDR3, 45 bases in frame from the first base.

This clone has only one observation. There is no known antigen for this receptor. Base qualities are missing; no much larger clone stands one base away. The sequencing sample was made of PBMCs or T cells enriched from blood (not recorded which). The clonotype originates from a woman younger than 35 who had recovered from COVID-19. The chain links TRBV19 with TRBJ1-2, and 9 bases in between align with TRBD1. The nucleotide sequence reads TGTGCCAGTAGTATAGAAAGGACAGGGGACTATGGCTACACCTTC. Its translation reads: CASSIERTGDYGYTF.